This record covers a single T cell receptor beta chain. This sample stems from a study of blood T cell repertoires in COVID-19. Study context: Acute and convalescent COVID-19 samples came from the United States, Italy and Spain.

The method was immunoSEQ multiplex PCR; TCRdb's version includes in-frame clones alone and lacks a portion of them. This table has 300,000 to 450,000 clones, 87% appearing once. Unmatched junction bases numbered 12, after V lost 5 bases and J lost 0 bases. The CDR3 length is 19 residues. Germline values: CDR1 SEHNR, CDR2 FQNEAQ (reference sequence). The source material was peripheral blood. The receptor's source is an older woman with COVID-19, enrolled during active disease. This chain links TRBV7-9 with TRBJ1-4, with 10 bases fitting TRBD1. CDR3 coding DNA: TGTGCCAGCAGCCCGGGACAGGGGACATCACTTTCAACTAATGAAAAACTGTTTTTT. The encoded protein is CASSPGQGTSLSTNEKLFF.